The clone carrying this T cell receptor (beta chain) was detected only a few times. Trimming stripped 3 bases from V and 5 bases from J, with 7 bases between. This CDR3 is 13 amino acids long. Germline CDR1 reads SNHLY; CDR2 reads FYNNEI. This record belongs to a study of T cells after yellow fever vaccination. Production of TCR cDNA was by 5'RACE template switching, which also added a universal primer site and UMIs. TCRdb re-analysed the 5' RACE reads in MiXCR, keeping a single row per CDR3 protein. The sample holds 400,000 to 650,000 distinct CDR3 sequences, 20% to 25% seen once. This TCR derives from a man between 18 and 35 years old who received the YFV17D yellow fever vaccine. The chain carries TRBV2 and TRBJ2-2; weak D call: TRBD2 (6 bases). The specimen was PBMCs, collected approximately 20 days after the first yellow fever vaccination. The CDR3 sequence: CASSEGRTGELFF. In nucleotides, the CDR3 is TGTGCCAGCAGTGAGGGGAGGACCGGGGAGCTGTTTTTT.